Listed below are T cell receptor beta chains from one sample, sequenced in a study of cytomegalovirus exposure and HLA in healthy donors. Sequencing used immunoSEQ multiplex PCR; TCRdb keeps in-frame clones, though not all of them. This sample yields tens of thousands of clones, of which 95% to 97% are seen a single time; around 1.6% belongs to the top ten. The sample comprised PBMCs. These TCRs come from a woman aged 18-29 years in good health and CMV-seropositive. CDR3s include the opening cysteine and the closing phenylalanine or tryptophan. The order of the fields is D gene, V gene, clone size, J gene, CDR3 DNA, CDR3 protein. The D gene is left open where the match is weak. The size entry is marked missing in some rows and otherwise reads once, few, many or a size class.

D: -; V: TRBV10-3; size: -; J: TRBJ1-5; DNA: TGTGCCATCAGTGAACAGTGGCAGGGTCCCCGGGAGACCCAGCATTTT; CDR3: CAISEQWQGPRETQHF
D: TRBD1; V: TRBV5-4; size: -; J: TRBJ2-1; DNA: TGTGCCAGCAGCCTCCGGACAGGGGGCAATGAGCAGTTCTTC; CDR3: CASSLRTGGNEQFF
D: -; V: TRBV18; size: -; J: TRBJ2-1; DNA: TGTGCCAGCTCAGCAACCTCGCAGGGAAATGAGCAGTTCTTC; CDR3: CASSATSQGNEQFF
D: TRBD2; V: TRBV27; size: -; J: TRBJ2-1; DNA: TGTGCCAGCACTGTGACTAGCGACTCCTACAATGAGCAGTTCTTC; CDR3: CASTVTSDSYNEQFF
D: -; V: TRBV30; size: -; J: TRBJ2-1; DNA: TGTGCCTGGGGGCCAATCTTTACCTACAATGAGCAGTTCTTC; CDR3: CAWGPIFTYNEQFF
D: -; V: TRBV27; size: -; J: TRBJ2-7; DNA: TGTGCCAGCAGGGGCGGGACGGCGTACGAGCAGTACTTC; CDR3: CASRGGTAYEQYF
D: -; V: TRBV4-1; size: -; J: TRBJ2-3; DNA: TGCGCCAGCAGCCAAGGAGTAGATACGCAGTATTTT; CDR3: CASSQGVDTQYF
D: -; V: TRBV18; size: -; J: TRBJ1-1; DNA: TGTGCCAGCTCACCCACTAATACTCAGGGGACTGAAGCTTTCTTT; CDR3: CASSPTNTQGTEAFF
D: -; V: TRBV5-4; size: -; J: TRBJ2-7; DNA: TGTGCCAGCAGCTTCGGGGAAGGTCGGTACGAGCAGTACTTC; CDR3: CASSFGEGRYEQYF
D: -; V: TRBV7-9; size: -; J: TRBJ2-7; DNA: TGTGCCAGCAGCTTACTAGAATACGAGCAGTACTTC; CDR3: CASSLLEYEQYF
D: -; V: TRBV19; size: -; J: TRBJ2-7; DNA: TGTGCCAGTAGTATCACGAAAGCGGGCACACGTTCCTACGAGCAGTACTTC; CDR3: CASSITKAGTRSYEQYF
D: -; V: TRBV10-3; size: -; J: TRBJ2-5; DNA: TGTGCCATCAGTGATGGCCCAAAAGAGACCCAGTACTTC; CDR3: CAISDGPKETQYF
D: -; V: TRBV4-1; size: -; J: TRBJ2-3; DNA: TGCGCCAGCAGCCAAGATTCGGGAGAGGTCCCAGATACGCAGTATTTT; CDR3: CASSQDSGEVPDTQYF
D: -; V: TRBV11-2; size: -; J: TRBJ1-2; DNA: TGTGCCAGCAGCTTAGATTCGGCGACAGCGTATGGCTACACCTTC; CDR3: CASSLDSATAYGYTF
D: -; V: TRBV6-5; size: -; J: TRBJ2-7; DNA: TGTGCCAGCAGTTATCGACAGGGAGGCGAGCAGTACTTC; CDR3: CASSYRQGGEQYF
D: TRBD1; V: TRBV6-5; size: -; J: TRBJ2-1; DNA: TGTGCCAGCAGGTTTTTCCGGGACAGGGTGGATGAGCAGTTCTTC; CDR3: CASRFFRDRVDEQFF
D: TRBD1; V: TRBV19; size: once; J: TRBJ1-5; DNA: TGTGCCAGTAGTAACAGGGGGCTTAGACAGCCCCAGCATTTT; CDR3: CASSNRGLRQPQHF
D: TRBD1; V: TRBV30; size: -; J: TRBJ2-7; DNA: TGTGCCTGGAGGGACAGGGGAAGGAGCGAGCAGTACTTC; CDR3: CAWRDRGRSEQYF
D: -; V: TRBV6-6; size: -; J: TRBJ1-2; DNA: TGTGCCAGCAGTTACTCAACGGGTGGCTACACCTTC; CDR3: CASSYSTGGYTF
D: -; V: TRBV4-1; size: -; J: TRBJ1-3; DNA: TGCGCCAGCAGCCACAGACAGGCCTCTGGAAACACCATATATTTT; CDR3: CASSHRQASGNTIYF
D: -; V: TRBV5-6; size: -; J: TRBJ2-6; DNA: TGTGCCAGCAGCTTAAGGTCGGGGGTTCCTGGGGCCAACGTCCTGACTTTC; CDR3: CASSLRSGVPGANVLTF
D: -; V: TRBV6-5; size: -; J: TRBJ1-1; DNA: TGTGCCAGCAGTTACTCGAGGAGGCTTGAAGCTTTCTTT; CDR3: CASSYSRRLEAFF
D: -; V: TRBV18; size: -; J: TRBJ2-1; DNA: TGTGCCAGCTCACCAATGGGGACTTCCACCTACAATGAGCAGTTCTTC; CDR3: CASSPMGTSTYNEQFF
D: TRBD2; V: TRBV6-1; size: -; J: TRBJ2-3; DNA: TGTGCCAGCAGTGAATATAGGGCTAGCGGGGCCACAGATACGCAGTATTTT; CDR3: CASSEYRASGATDTQYF
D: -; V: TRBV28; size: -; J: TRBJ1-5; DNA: TGTGCCATACTTACAGGGTATGGTCAGCCCCAGCATTTT; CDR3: CAILTGYGQPQHF
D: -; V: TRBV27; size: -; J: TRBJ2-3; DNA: TGTGCCAGCAGTAGGACTACCACAGATACGCAGTATTTT; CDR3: CASSRTTTDTQYF
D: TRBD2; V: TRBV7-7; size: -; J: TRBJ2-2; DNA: TGTGCTAGCAGCTCAGCGGGAGGGCCCACCGGGGAGCTGTTTTTT; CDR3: CASSSAGGPTGELFF
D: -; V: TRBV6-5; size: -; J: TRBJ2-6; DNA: TGTGCCAGCAGTTACCAAGGGGCTGGGGCCAACGTCCTGACTTTC; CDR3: CASSYQGAGANVLTF
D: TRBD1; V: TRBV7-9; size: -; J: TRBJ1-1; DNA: TGTGCCAGCAGCCCATTGGGGACAGGGGCTGAAGCTTTCTTT; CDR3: CASSPLGTGAEAFF
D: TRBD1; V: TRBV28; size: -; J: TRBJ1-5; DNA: TGTGCCATCGAAAGTAGGGGGACAGGGGTAATTTCGAGCAATCAGCCCCAGCATTTT; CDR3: CAIESRGTGVISSNQPQHF
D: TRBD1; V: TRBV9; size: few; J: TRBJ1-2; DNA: TGTGCCAGCAGCACCCGGACAGGCTTGGGTGGCTACACCTTC; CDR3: CASSTRTGLGGYTF
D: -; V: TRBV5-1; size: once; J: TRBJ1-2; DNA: TGCGCCAGCAGCTTGGGACAGAACTATGGCTACACCTTC; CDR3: CASSLGQNYGYTF
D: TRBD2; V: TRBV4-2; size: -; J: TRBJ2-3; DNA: TGTGCCAGCAGCCAAGATACGCAGACTAGCGGGACAGGAGATACGCAGTATTTT; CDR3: CASSQDTQTSGTGDTQYF
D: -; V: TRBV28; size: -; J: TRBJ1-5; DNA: TGTGCCACGACAACAGGGTCGGGCAATCAGCCCCAGCATTTT; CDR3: CATTTGSGNQPQHF
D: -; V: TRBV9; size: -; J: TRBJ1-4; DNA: TGTGCCAGCAGCGTAAGCGTGATTAATGAAAAACTGTTTTTT; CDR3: CASSVSVINEKLFF
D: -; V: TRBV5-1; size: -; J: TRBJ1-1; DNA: TGCGCCAGCAGCTTGGAGGGAGTTGATACTGAAGCTTTCTTT; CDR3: CASSLEGVDTEAFF
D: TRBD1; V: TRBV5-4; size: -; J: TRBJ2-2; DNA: TGTGCCAGCAGCTTGGTGGGACAGGGCGGAACCGGGGAGCTGTTTTTT; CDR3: CASSLVGQGGTGELFF